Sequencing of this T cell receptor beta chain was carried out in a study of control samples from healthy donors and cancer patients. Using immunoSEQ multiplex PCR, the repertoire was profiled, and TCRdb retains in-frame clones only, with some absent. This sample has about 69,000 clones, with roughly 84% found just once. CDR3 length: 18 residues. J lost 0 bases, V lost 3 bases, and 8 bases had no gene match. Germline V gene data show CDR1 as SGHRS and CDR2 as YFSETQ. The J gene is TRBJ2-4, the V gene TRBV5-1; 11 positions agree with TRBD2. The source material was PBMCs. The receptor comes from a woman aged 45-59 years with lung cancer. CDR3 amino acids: CASSSPSGGLLAKNIQYF. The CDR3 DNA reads TGCGCCAGCAGCTCGCCTAGCGGGGGGCTGTTAGCCAAAAACATTCAGTACTTC.